This T cell receptor (beta chain) was sequenced in a study of identical twins. This clonotype turned up a few times. TCRdb re-derived calls from the 5' RACE reads in MiXCR, one entry per CDR3 protein. The sample has around 530,000 distinct CDR3 sequences, 13% to 15% seen once. The CDR3 sequence is 12 residues long. Germline V gene lookup returns CDR1 DFQATT and CDR2 SNEGSKA (reference sequence). The ends were cut back, 6 bases at V and 2 bases at J, with 11 bases in the middle. The data were also submitted as part of a second study, on yellow fever vaccine responses in identical twins.

The gene calls are TRBV20-1 and TRBJ2-7, with D possibly TRBD2 on 6 matching bases. This TCR was recovered from a woman between 18 and 29 years old in good health. Sequencing was performed on CD4+ T cells sorted from blood. The CDR3 nucleotides read TGCAGTGCAACCCCGGGGGCCTACGAGCAGTACTTC. This codes for CSATPGAYEQYF.